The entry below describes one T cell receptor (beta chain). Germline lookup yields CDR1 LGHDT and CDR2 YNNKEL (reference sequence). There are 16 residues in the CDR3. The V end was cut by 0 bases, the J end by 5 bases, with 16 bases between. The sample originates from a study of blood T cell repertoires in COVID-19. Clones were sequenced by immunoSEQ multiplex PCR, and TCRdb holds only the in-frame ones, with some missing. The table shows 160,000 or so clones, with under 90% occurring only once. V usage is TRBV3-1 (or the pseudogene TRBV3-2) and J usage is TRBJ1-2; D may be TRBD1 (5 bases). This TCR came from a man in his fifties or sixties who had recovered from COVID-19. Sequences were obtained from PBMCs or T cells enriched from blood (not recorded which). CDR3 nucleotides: TGTGCCAGCAGCCAAGATGGGTTGCAGGGATGGTATGGCTACACCTTC. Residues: CASSQDGLQGWYGYTF.